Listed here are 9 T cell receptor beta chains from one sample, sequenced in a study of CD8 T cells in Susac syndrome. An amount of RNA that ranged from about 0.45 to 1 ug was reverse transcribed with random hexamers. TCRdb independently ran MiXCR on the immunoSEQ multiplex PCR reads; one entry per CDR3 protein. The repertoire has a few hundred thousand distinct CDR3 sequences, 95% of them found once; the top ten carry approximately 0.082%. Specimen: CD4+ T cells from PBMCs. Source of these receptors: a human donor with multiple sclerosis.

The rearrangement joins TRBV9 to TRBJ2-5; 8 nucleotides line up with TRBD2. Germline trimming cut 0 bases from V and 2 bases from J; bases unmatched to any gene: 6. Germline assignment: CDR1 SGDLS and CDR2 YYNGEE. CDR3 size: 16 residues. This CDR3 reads CASSVGAGGLQETQYF. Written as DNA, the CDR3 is TGTGCCAGCAGCGTAGGGGCGGGGGGACTTCAAGAGACCCAGTACTTC.

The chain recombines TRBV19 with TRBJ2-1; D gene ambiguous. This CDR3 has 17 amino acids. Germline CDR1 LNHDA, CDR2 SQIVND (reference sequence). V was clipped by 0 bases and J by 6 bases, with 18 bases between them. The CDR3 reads CASSIDRWQRPGNEQFF. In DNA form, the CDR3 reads TGTGCCAGTAGTATAGATAGGTGGCAGCGCCCTGGCAATGAGCAGTTCTTC.

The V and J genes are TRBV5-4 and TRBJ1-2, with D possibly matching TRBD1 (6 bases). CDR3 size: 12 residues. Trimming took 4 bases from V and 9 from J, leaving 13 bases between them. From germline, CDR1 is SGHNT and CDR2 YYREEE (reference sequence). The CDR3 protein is CASSKQGDRYTF. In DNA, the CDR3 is TGTGCCAGCAGCAAACAGGGAGATCGCTACACCTTC.

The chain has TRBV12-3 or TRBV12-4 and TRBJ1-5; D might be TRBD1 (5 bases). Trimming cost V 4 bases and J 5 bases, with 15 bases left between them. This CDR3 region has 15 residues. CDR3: CASSSVGAKYQPQHF. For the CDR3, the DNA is TGTGCCAGCAGTTCAGTCGGGGCGAAGTATCAGCCCCAGCATTTT.

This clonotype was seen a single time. The CDR3 DNA reads as TGTGCCAGCAGCGCCGGATGGACAGACGTAAACTATGGCTACACCTTC. Translation gives CASSAGWTDVNYGYTF. The chain couples TRBV9 to TRBJ1-2; D may be TRBD1 (6 bases). Trimming took 3 bases from V and 2 from J, leaving 17 bases between them. CDR1 is SGDLS, CDR2 YYNGEE, per germline. The CDR3 consists of 16 residues.

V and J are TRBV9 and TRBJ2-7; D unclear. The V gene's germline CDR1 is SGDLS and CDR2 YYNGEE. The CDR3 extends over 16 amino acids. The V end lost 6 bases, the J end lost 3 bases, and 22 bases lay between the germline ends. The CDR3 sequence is CASTPGGTARLYEQYF. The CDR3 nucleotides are TGTGCCAGCACCCCCGGCGGAACAGCCAGACTCTACGAGCAGTACTTC.

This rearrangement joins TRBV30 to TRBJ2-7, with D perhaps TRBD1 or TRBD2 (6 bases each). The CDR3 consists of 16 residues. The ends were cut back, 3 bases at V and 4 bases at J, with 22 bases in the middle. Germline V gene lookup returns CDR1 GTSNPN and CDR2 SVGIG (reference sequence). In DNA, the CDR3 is TGTGCCTGGAGGACGAATACGGGGGCAAAATTTTACGAGCAGTACTTC. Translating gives CAWRTNTGAKFYEQYF.

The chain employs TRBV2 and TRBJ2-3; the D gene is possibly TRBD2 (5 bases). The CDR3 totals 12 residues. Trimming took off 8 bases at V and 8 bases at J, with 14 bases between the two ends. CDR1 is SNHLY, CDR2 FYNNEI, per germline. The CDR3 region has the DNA TGTGCCAGCGCTAATGCGGGTGGTACGCAGTATTTT. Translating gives CASANAGGTQYF.

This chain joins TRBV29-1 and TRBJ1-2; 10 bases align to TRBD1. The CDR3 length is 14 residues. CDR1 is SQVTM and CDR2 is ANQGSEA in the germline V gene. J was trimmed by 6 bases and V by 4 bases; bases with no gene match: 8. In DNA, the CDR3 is TGCAGCGTTGCCTCCGGGACAGGGGCTGATGGCTACACCTTC. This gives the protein CSVASGTGADGYTF.